Each of the 29 T cell receptor beta chains below was sequenced from the same sample in a study of blood T cells in healthy people across ages. A second PCR, run for roughly 7 to 12 cycles, used a sample-barcoded 5' primer plus a J-beta primer mix. Using its own MiXCR run on the 5' RACE reads, TCRdb lists one record per CDR3 protein. The sample records 1.5 million to 2 million distinct CDR3 sequences, around half being singletons. Sequencing used blood. Source of these receptors: a woman aged 40 to 49 in good health.

The rearrangement links TRBV6-5 to TRBJ2-7, with 10 positions matching TRBD1. The end of the DNA is better explained by TRBJ2-5, so the J call may be wrong. The CDR3 is 16 amino acids. Germline assignment: CDR1 MNHEY and CDR2 SVGAGI. CDR3 sequence: CASSYTGQGTLGTQYF. The DNA of the CDR3 is TGTGCCAGCAGTTACACGGGACAGGGGACACTGGGGACCCAGTACTTC.

This clonotype has just a few counts. V gene TRBV6-5 combines with J gene TRBJ2-1; D is possibly TRBD2 (6 bases). This CDR3 region has 15 residues. Germline loops: CDR1 MNHEY, CDR2 SVGAGI. V was pared by 2 bases and J by 7 bases, with 15 bases between. The CDR3 bases are TGTGCCAGCAGTTACGTCGGGGGTGGGTGGAATGAGCAGTTCTTC. Translated: CASSYVGGGWNEQFF.

J is TRBJ2-1 and V is TRBV11-3, with TRBD2 matching over 13 bases. CDR1 SGHNT and CDR2 YENEEA come from the germline V gene. The ends lost 1 base at V and 5 bases at J; junction bases unmatched: 2. The CDR3 extends over 16 amino acids. CDR3 loop: CASSLGTSGRHNEQFF. The DNA of the CDR3 is TGTGCCAGCAGCTTAGGGACTAGCGGGAGACACAATGAGCAGTTCTTC.

This chain connects TRBV27 to TRBJ1-2; TRBD1 agrees at 7 bases. The CDR3 sequence is 14 residues long. Germline CDR1 MNHEY, CDR2 SMNVEV (reference sequence). V trimming: 7 bases; J trimming: 7 bases; junction bases outside the gene matches: 12. The CDR3, as DNA: TGTGCCAGCAAAGTGGCGGACAGGCGCTGTGGCTACACCTTC. It codes for CASKVADRRCGYTF.

The chain uses TRBV6-5 and TRBJ2-3; 14 bases fit TRBD2. CDR1 and CDR2 from the germline V gene are MNHEY and SVGAGI. The V segment lost 1 base and the J segment 3 bases; nucleotides outside the gene matches: 6. The CDR3 runs 18 residues. This chain's CDR3 is CASSYLGLAGARTDTQYF. CDR3 sequence (DNA): TGTGCCAGCAGTTACTTGGGACTAGCGGGGGCGAGAACAGATACGCAGTATTTT.

The sample holds many counts of this clonotype. The J gene is TRBJ2-5, the V gene TRBV12-3 or TRBV12-4; tentatively, D is TRBD2 (6 bases). The V end lost 4 bases, the J end lost 3 bases, and 21 bases lay between the germline ends. This CDR3 has 17 residues. The CDR3 here is CASSSASTPGLKETQYF. The CDR3 DNA reads TGTGCCAGCAGTTCCGCATCGACCCCGGGACTGAAAGAGACCCAGTACTTC.

The chain carries TRBV7-2 and TRBJ2-3; D remains unclear. In germline, CDR1 is SGHTA, CDR2 FQGNSA. This CDR3 comprises 16 residues. V was shortened by 5 bases and J by 2 bases, with 17 bases between the two germline ends. CDR3 sequence: CASSPNGWGNTDTQYF. The DNA of the CDR3 is TGTGCCAGCAGCCCGAACGGCTGGGGAAACACAGATACGCAGTATTTT.

The CDR3, as DNA: TGCAGTGCTAGAGTTGCCAGGAGCTCCTATAATTCACCCCTCCACTTT. Its protein is CSARVARSSYNSPLHF. V and J are TRBV20-1 and TRBJ1-6; no clear D gene. V dropped 1 base and J dropped 0 bases, with 10 bases sitting between them. Germline CDR1 is DFQATT and CDR2 is SNEGSKA (reference sequence). The CDR3 covers 16 residues.

The rearrangement joins TRBV7-2 to TRBJ2-5; D ambiguous. Deletions cut 1 base from V and 2 bases from J, with 17 bases between. Germline loops: CDR1 SGHTA, CDR2 FQGNSA. The CDR3 length is 17 residues. CDR3 nucleotides: TGTGCCAGCAGCTTAGAAGGGTCAGTAAGAGAACAAGAGACCCAGTACTTC. This translates into CASSLEGSVREQETQYF.

The chain carries TRBV24-1 and TRBJ2-4; TRBD2 is a possible D gene (6 bases). The J call may not be correct, given that the DNA end is closer to TRBJ2-5. The CDR3 loop spans 13 amino acids. Germline assignment: CDR1 KGHDR and CDR2 SFDVKD. As DNA, the CDR3 is TGTGCCACCAGTGATTGGGACTCAGAGACCCAGTACTTC. It is translated as CATSDWDSETQYF.

V gene TRBV20-1 combines with J gene TRBJ2-1; 9 bases are shared with TRBD2. Germline V gene lookup returns CDR1 DFQATT and CDR2 SNEGSKA (reference sequence). V lost 0 bases and J lost 4; bases outside the gene matches: 7. The CDR3 is 16 amino acids. As DNA, the CDR3 is TGCAGTGCTAGAGATGTCGGCGGGGGGGCTTACAATGAGCAGTTCTTC. Translated, it gives CSARDVGGGAYNEQFF.

The chain has TRBV6-2 or TRBV6-3 and TRBJ2-3; TRBD1 matches 7 bases. The CDR3 loop spans 12 amino acids. The V gene's germline CDR1 is MNHEY and CDR2 SVGEGT. The CDR3 nucleotides are TGTGCTACGGGACAGAGCACAGATACGCAGTATTTT. Translation: CATGQSTDTQYF.

The chain carries TRBV13 and TRBJ2-1; D might be TRBD2 (5 bases). Trimming left V 4 bases short and J 4 bases short, with 20 bases between. CDR1 PRHDT and CDR2 FYEKMQ come from the germline V gene (reference sequence). There are 17 residues in the CDR3. The CDR3 bases are TGTGCCAGCAGCTCCGACGACTGGACTTACTCTTACAATGAGCAGTTCTTC. This gives the protein CASSSDDWTYSYNEQFF.

This clonotype has only one observation. This chain joins TRBV12-3 or TRBV12-4 and TRBJ1-5; a possible D gene is TRBD1 (6 bases). The CDR3 runs to 14 residues. Trimming shortened V by 6 bases and J by 6 bases, and 15 bases separated the two germline ends. CDR3 in DNA: TGTGCCAGCAGACCGGACAGTTCGTCTCAGCCCCAGCATTTT. It encodes CASRPDSSSQPQHF.

The V gene is TRBV15, the J gene TRBJ2-5; D is unclear. CDR3 length: 14 residues. Germline loops: CDR1 LNHNV, CDR2 YYDKDF (reference sequence). Trimming took off 4 bases at V and 5 bases at J, with 14 bases between the two ends. CDR3: CATSTPTVQETQYF. The CDR3 DNA reads TGTGCCACCAGCACCCCAACAGTGCAGGAGACCCAGTACTTC.

A few counts support this clonotype. The chain joins TRBV19 to TRBJ2-1; 8 positions agree with TRBD1. The CDR3 sequence is 16 residues long. The junction had 8 bases not matched to a gene; V was cut back by 2 bases and J by 5 bases. The V gene's germline CDR1 is LNHDA and CDR2 SQIVND (reference sequence). CDR3: CASSIFRGRQDNEQFF. The CDR3 DNA is TGTGCCAGTAGTATATTCAGGGGGCGACAGGACAATGAGCAGTTCTTC.

The chain has TRBV12-3 or TRBV12-4 and TRBJ1-2, with a possible D match to TRBD1 (6 bases). CDR3 length equals 16 residues. V dropped 3 bases and J dropped 5 bases, with 19 bases sitting between them. The CDR3 DNA reads TGTGCCAGCAGTTTTGTCCAGGGGCCCGCCCTTTATGGCTACACCTTC. This encodes CASSFVQGPALYGYTF.

Note on this clonotype: A much larger clone differs by one base, so this may be a read error. The gene calls are TRBV10-3 and TRBJ2-5; possibly TRBD1 for D (6 bases). The last part of the DNA fits TRBJ2-7 better; the J call may be wrong. The CDR3 runs to 15 residues. Germline V CDR1 and CDR2: ENHRY, SYGVKD. The CDR3 reads CTISGGGQRTYEQYF. Written as DNA, the CDR3 is TGTACCATCAGTGGGGGCGGACAGCGAACCTACGAGCAGTACTTC.

This chain uses TRBV24-1 with TRBJ2-5; TRBD2 aligns across 10 bases. The J segment lost 4 bases and the V segment lost 9 bases, leaving 10 bases of the junction unmatched. The V gene's germline CDR1 is KGHDR and CDR2 SFDVKD. The CDR3 runs to 15 residues. CDR3 region: CATSSQLAGRETQYF. For the CDR3, the DNA is TGTGCCACCTCTAGCCAACTAGCGGGGCGAGAGACCCAGTACTTC.

The chain employs TRBV15 and TRBJ1-5; 7 bases are shared with TRBD1. Trimming removed 5 bases from V and 3 bases from J; junction bases left unmatched: 7. Germline-derived CDR1 and CDR2 are LNHNV and YYDKDF (reference sequence). This CDR3 is built from 15 residues. CDR3 sequence reads: CATSPRGGINQPQHF. CDR3 nucleotides: TGTGCCACCAGCCCCAGGGGGGGAATCAATCAGCCCCAGCATTTT.

The chain joins TRBV11-2 to TRBJ2-1; the D gene is possibly TRBD1 (6 bases). The germline V gene has CDR1 SGHAT and CDR2 FQNNGV. The V end lost 4 bases, the J end lost 1 base, and 14 bases lay between the germline ends. The CDR3 is 16 residues long. CDR3: CASSSRRGESYNEQFF. DNA for the CDR3: TGTGCCAGCAGCTCCCGCAGGGGAGAGTCCTACAATGAGCAGTTCTTC.

This rearrangement joins TRBV2 to TRBJ2-3; 7 nucleotides match TRBD1. Germline assignment: CDR1 SNHLY and CDR2 FYNNEI. CDR3 size: 14 residues. Trimming at V came to 4 bases and at J to 9 bases, leaving 10 bases not matched to a gene. CDR3 loop: CASSVLDRDGTQYF. In nucleotides, the CDR3 is TGTGCCAGCAGTGTTTTAGACAGGGACGGGACGCAGTATTTT.

This clonotype was seen a few times. The CDR3 nucleotides are TGTGCCAGCAGTCCAGAGGAGGGGATCCAGCCCCAGCATTTT. Residues: CASSPEEGIQPQHF. The V gene is TRBV6-6, the J gene TRBJ1-5; possibly TRBD1 for D (5 bases). The CDR3 runs 14 residues. CDR1 and CDR2 (germline): MNHNY, SVGAGI (reference sequence). V lost 5 bases, J lost 7 bases, and 15 bases lay in between.

This chain links TRBV27 with TRBJ1-5; D unclear. The CDR3 is 13 amino acids. Germline CDR1 MNHEY, CDR2 SMNVEV (reference sequence). Trimming left V 4 bases short and J 7 bases short, with 11 bases between. CDR3 sequence (DNA): TGTGCCAGCAGTTCACGGCCCGGACAGCCCCAGCATTTT. Amino acid sequence: CASSSRPGQPQHF.

The genes are TRBV7-2 and TRBJ1-5, with D perhaps matching TRBD1 (6 bases). Germline V gene data show CDR1 as SGHTA and CDR2 as FQGNSA. Trimming pared 3 bases from V and 6 bases from J, leaving 12 bases between. This CDR3 has 14 residues. CDR3 nucleotides: TGTGCCAGCAGCTTGGGGGGGCGGTCTCAGCCCCAGCATTTT. It is translated as CASSLGGRSQPQHF.

This clonotype was seen more than once but under ten times. The rearrangement links TRBV3-1 to TRBJ2-5; unclear D gene. The last part of the DNA fits TRBJ2-7 better; the J call may be wrong. Germline V gives CDR1 LGHDT, CDR2 YNNKEL (reference sequence). The CDR3 sequence is 12 residues long. The DNA of the CDR3 is TGTGCCAGCAGTACCGCTCGCTACGAGCAGTACTTC. It is translated as CASSTARYEQYF.

This clonotype occurred many times. V is TRBV7-3 and J is TRBJ2-1; the D gene is possibly TRBD2 (5 bases). The CDR3 is made up of 17 amino acids. Germline V lookup: CDR1 SGHTA, CDR2 FQGTGA. The V end was cut by 0 bases, the J end by 0 bases, with 12 bases between. CDR3 DNA: TGTGCCAGCAGCTTAACCGGGGTACTAAGCTCCTACAATGAGCAGTTCTTC. Translated: CASSLTGVLSSYNEQFF.

As for this clonotype: This may arise from a read error, as a much more abundant clone is one base away. The V call is TRBV4-3, the J call TRBJ2-5; TRBD1 agrees at 10 bases. The V and J ends lost 1 base and 9 bases, in that order; junction bases with no gene match: 20. CDR1 LGHNA and CDR2 YSLEER come from the germline V gene. The CDR3 runs to 19 residues. The CDR3 region is CASSQGRLGQGRLFEAQYF. DNA for the CDR3: TGCGCCAGCAGCCAAGGAAGGTTGGGACAGGGGCGTTTGTTTGAGGCCCAGTACTTC.

Ten or more counts support this clonotype. The chain has TRBV5-4 and TRBJ1-2; D is unresolved. This CDR3 contains 15 residues. V gave up 4 bases and J gave up 0 bases, with 13 bases separating them. CDR1 is SGHNT, CDR2 YYREEE, per germline (reference sequence). The CDR3: CASSPARLANYGYTF. CDR3 nucleotide sequence: TGTGCCAGCAGCCCCGCGCGGTTAGCTAACTATGGCTACACCTTC.